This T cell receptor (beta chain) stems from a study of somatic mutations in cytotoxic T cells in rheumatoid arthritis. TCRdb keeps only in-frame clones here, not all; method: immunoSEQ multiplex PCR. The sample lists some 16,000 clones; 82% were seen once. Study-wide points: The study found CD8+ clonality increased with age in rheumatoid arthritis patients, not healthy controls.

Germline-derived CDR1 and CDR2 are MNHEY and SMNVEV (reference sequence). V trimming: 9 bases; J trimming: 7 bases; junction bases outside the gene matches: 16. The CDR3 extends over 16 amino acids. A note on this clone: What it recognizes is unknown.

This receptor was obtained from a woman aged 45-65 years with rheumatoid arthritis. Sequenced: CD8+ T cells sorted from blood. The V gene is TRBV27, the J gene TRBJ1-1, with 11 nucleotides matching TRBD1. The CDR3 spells CASGRRTGGDKVEAFF. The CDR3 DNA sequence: TGTGCCAGTGGGAGAAGGACAGGGGGCGACAAGGTTGAAGCTTTCTTT.